Listed here is a single T cell receptor beta chain. The junction departs from the called germline gene at one end, perhaps through a read error. Germline V gene sequence: CDR1 SQVTM, CDR2 ANQGSEA. The CDR3 consists of 13 residues. The library came from three nested PCR rounds adapted from ARM-PCR protocols. From the multiplex PCR reads, TCRdb called clonotypes with MiXCR, one entry per CDR3 protein. The sample contains 90,000 to 130,000 distinct CDR3 sequences, approximately 80% of which appear only once. The data derive from a study of tumor and adjacent non-tumor tissue in lung cancer. No cell sorting was done before RNA was extracted from the tissue.

Source material: lung tumor tissue. This TCR was sampled from a man between 65 and 85 years old with non-small cell lung cancer. V is TRBV29-1 and J is TRBJ1-6; D remains ambiguous. The CDR3 nucleotides are TGCAGCATTGCAGAACCTAGGGATTCACCCCTCCAATTT. Translating it yields CSIAEPRDSPLQF.